This TCR beta chain was identified in a study of cytomegalovirus exposure and HLA in healthy donors. Study summary: Assignment to the Caucasian-associated ancestry cluster applied to approximately 80% of the 300 to 500 genotyped donors.

In germline, CDR1 is MDHEN, CDR2 SYDVKM. The germline V and J ends were trimmed by 3 bases and 7 bases, with 15 bases remaining between them. The CDR3 totals 14 residues. Study-wide findings and caveats: One variant, a missense change in DCLRE1C, was linked in a later analysis to TCR beta V- and J-gene trimming.

A multiplex PCR was run with 60 Vbeta primers and 13 Jbeta primers. This table comes from immunoSEQ multiplex PCR, and its TCRdb copy is limited to in-frame clones, with some not included. The data show around 39,000 clones, and the top ten clones hold around 3.8%. Comment on this clone: Its antigen remains unidentified.

What was sequenced was PBMCs. The V call is TRBV28, the J call TRBJ1-1, with TRBD1 as a possible D gene (5 bases). The clonotype originates from a male donor in good health and CMV-seronegative. Written as DNA, the CDR3 is TGTGCCAGCAGTTTCAATAAGGGGTCGGGTGAAGCTTTCTTT. As protein: CASSFNKGSGEAFF. Looking up the rest from reference TRBV28 and TRBJ1-1 gives the full variable domain: DVKVTQSSRYLVKRTGEKVFLECVQDMDHENMFWYRQDPGLGLRLIYFSYDVKMKEKGDIPEGYSVSREKKERFSLILESASTNQTSMYLCASSFNKGSGEAFFGQGTRLTVV.